The 8 T cell receptor beta chains reported below all come from one sample, sequenced in a study of identical twins. TCRdb re-derived calls from the 5' RACE reads in MiXCR, one entry per CDR3 protein. The sample yields 250,000 or so distinct CDR3 sequences, about 7% seen once. The same sample was also studied in work on yellow fever vaccine responses in identical twins.

The sequencing sample was made of memory (CD45RO+) T cells sorted from blood. The receptors were gathered from a woman aged 18-35 years in good health.

In this sample, this clonotype turned up many times. The chain combines TRBV25-1 with TRBJ2-5; D assignment may be TRBD1 or TRBD2 (5 bases each). V was shortened by 2 bases and J by 2 bases, with 12 bases between the two germline ends. CDR1 is MGHDK and CDR2 is SYGVNS in the germline V gene. CDR3 length equals 15 residues. CDR3 protein: CASSEEGPLQETQYF. The CDR3 coding sequence is TGTGCCAGCAGTGAAGAGGGGCCTCTTCAAGAGACCCAGTACTTC.

The rearrangement links TRBV10-3 to TRBJ2-2; tentative D call: TRBD2 (5 bases). The CDR3 has 19 amino acids. Germline assignment: CDR1 ENHRY and CDR2 SYGVKD. The germline V and J ends were trimmed by 1 base and 0 bases, with 18 bases remaining between them. This CDR3 reads CAISELALAGNANTGELFF. The CDR3 DNA reads as TGTGCCATCAGTGAGTTAGCCCTAGCCGGGAACGCGAACACCGGGGAGCTGTTTTTT.

At least ten counts were recorded for this clonotype. The chain links TRBV28 to TRBJ2-7; a possible D gene is TRBD1 (5 bases). Germline V gives CDR1 MDHEN, CDR2 SYDVKM. The CDR3 has 15 residues. Trimming shortened V by 6 bases and J by 7 bases, and 22 bases separated the two germline ends. The CDR3 DNA follows: TGTGCCAGCAGCCGACAGTCGAACCTTGCGAGAGAGCAGTACTTC. It encodes CASSRQSNLAREQYF.

This clonotype was detected a few times. The J gene is TRBJ2-3, the V gene TRBV5-5; maybe TRBD2 (6 bases). V lost 0 bases and J lost 0, with 11 bases in between. CDR3 length: 16 residues. Germline CDR1 and CDR2: SGHKS and YYEKEE (reference sequence). The CDR3 sequence: CASSLGGVPSTDTQYF. The DNA for the CDR3 is TGTGCCAGCAGCTTGGGCGGGGTACCTAGCACAGATACGCAGTATTTT.

This sequence joins TRBV5-1 and TRBJ2-3; a possible D gene is TRBD2 (7 bases). The germline V gene has CDR1 SGHRS and CDR2 YFSETQ. This CDR3 contains 15 residues. The germline V and J ends were trimmed by 0 bases and 6 bases, with 14 bases remaining between them. CDR3 region: CASSLGRGGLDTQYF. The CDR3 coding sequence is TGCGCCAGCAGCTTGGGGCGCGGGGGCCTCGATACGCAGTATTTT.

This clonotype was detected many times. The chain has TRBV5-1 and TRBJ2-5; no firm D call. The CDR3 length is 12 residues. Germline V lookup: CDR1 SGHRS, CDR2 YFSETQ. V was pared by 4 bases and J by 5 bases, with 9 bases between. The CDR3 loop reads CASSTYGETQYF. The DNA for the CDR3 is TGCGCCAGCAGCACCTATGGGGAGACCCAGTACTTC. The entire variable domain, with the rest obtained from reference TRBV5-1 and TRBJ2-5, is as follows: KAGVTQTPRYLIKTRGQQVTLSCSPISGHRSVSWYQQTPGQGLQFLFEYFSETQRNKGNFPGRFSGRQFSNSRSEMNVSTLELGDSALYLCASSTYGETQYFGPGTRLLVL.

This clonotype was seen a few times. V usage is TRBV20-1 and J usage is TRBJ2-7; D is unresolved. Trimming shortened V by 0 bases and J by 1 base, and 13 bases separated the two germline ends. The CDR3 length is 15 residues. Germline V lookup: CDR1 DFQATT, CDR2 SNEGSKA (reference sequence). The CDR3 bases are TGCAGTGCTAGAGATCTCACACAAGGGTCCTACGAGCAGTACTTC. It yields the protein CSARDLTQGSYEQYF.

There are a few counts of this clonotype. The chain uses TRBV7-9 and TRBJ1-2, with D unclear. The germline V gene encodes CDR1 SEHNR and CDR2 FQNEAQ (reference sequence). Trimming took off 5 bases at V and 4 bases at J, with 8 bases between the two ends. The CDR3 has 12 residues. CDR3: CASSRDIYGYTF. In DNA, the CDR3 is TGTGCCAGCAGCCGAGACATCTATGGCTACACCTTC.